The 19 T cell receptor beta chains below come from one sample, sequenced in a study of blood T cell repertoires in COVID-19. The protocol was immunoSEQ multiplex PCR, while the TCRdb copy is restricted to in-frame clones and leaves out a portion. In the table there are about 210,000 clones, approximately 87% of which are singletons. The sample comprised peripheral blood. These receptors all come from a woman aged 70-85 years with acute or convalescent COVID-19.

In this sample, this clone turned up many times. This chain links TRBV12-3 or TRBV12-4 with TRBJ1-3; D remains ambiguous. The V end was cut by 8 bases, the J end by 3 bases, with 5 bases between. This CDR3 region has 11 residues. CDR3 protein: CASGSGNTIYF. The CDR3 DNA sequence: TGTGCCAGCGGTAGTGGAAACACCATATATTTT.

The chain uses TRBV16 and TRBJ2-3; possible D gene TRBD1, 5 bases. Germline-derived CDR1 and CDR2 are KGHSY and FQNENV. V lost 0 bases and J lost 1, with 8 bases in between. CDR3 length: 15 amino acids. The CDR3 is CASSQSGRGTDTQYF. In DNA form, the CDR3 reads TGTGCCAGCAGCCAATCGGGCAGGGGCACAGATACGCAGTATTTT.

The V call is TRBV2, the J call TRBJ2-1; 11 nucleotides align to TRBD1. The length of the CDR3 is 15 residues. Germline-derived CDR1 and CDR2 are SNHLY and FYNNEI. V was clipped by 3 bases and J by 8 bases; unmatched bases: 6. Here the CDR3 DNA reads TGTGCCAGCAGTGACCCCCGGACAGGGGGCGATGAGCAGTTCTTC. Translated, it gives CASSDPRTGGDEQFF.

This sequence joins TRBV7-8 and TRBJ2-1; 8 bases agree with TRBD2. The CDR3 loop spans 16 amino acids. The germline V gene has CDR1 SGHVS and CDR2 FQNEAQ. V lost 5 bases and J lost 4; bases outside the gene matches: 10. For the CDR3, the DNA is TGTGCCAGCAGCCCGGCCGGGACTAGAGTATACAATGAGCAGTTCTTC. Translated, it gives CASSPAGTRVYNEQFF.

This rearrangement joins TRBV5-1 to TRBJ1-1, with no clear D. Germline loops: CDR1 SGHRS, CDR2 YFSETQ. V was pared by 0 bases and J by 6 bases, with 15 bases between. This CDR3 is built from 15 residues. Here the CDR3 DNA reads TGCGCCAGCAGCTTGGATTTCGGACCGGAGGCTGAAGCTTTCTTT. Translating it yields CASSLDFGPEAEAFF. Drawing the rest from reference TRBV5-1 and TRBJ1-1, the complete variable domain is KAGVTQTPRYLIKTRGQQVTLSCSPISGHRSVSWYQQTPGQGLQFLFEYFSETQRNKGNFPGRFSGRQFSNSRSEMNVSTLELGDSALYLCASSLDFGPEAEAFFGQGTRLTVV.

The chain combines TRBV25-1 with TRBJ2-3; 8 bases fit TRBD1. The junction had 13 bases not matched to a gene; V was cut back by 8 bases and J by 6 bases. From germline, CDR1 is MGHDK and CDR2 SYGVNS. The CDR3 is 15 amino acids. CDR3 nucleotides: TGTGCCAGCCGCCCCGACAGGGGCACAGCGGATACGCAGTATTTT. It encodes CASRPDRGTADTQYF.

The rearrangement joins TRBV6-6 to TRBJ2-7; no clear D gene. The germline CDR1 and CDR2 sequences are MNHNY and SVGAGI (reference sequence). The CDR3 is 13 amino acids. The V end lost 3 bases, the J end lost 0 bases, and 6 bases lay between the germline ends. The CDR3 here is CASSYLSSYEQYF. In DNA form, the CDR3 reads TGTGCCAGCAGTTATCTGAGCTCCTACGAGCAGTACTTC.

The chain uses TRBV16 and TRBJ1-3; no definite D call. There are 12 residues in the CDR3. V lost 2 bases to trimming and J lost 7 bases, with 6 bases between them. CDR1 is KGHSY, CDR2 FQNENV, per germline. CDR3 in DNA: TGTGCCAGCAGCCAAGAACGGAACACCATATATTTT. It codes for CASSQERNTIYF.

This clone was recorded only once. The chain links TRBV5-1 to TRBJ2-3; TRBD2 agrees at 14 bases. Per the germline V gene, CDR1 is SGHRS and CDR2 is YFSETQ. The length of the CDR3 is 16 residues. The V and J ends lost 3 bases and 6 bases, in that order; junction bases with no gene match: 6. CDR3 protein: CASSSRTSGGPDTQYF. The CDR3 DNA follows: TGCGCCAGCAGCTCCCGGACTAGCGGGGGGCCGGATACGCAGTATTTT.

Written as DNA, the CDR3 is TGCGCCAGCAGTGAGTCGAGCGGGGCTGGGAGTCTCCGGGGCTACACCTTC. This translates into CASSESSGAGSLRGYTF. This rearrangement joins TRBV10-2 to TRBJ1-2; D is possibly TRBD1 (5 bases). With 0 bases removed from V and 8 bases from J, the gap between germline ends came to 22 bases. Germline V gene lookup returns CDR1 WSHSY and CDR2 SAAADI. The CDR3 runs 17 residues.

The V gene is TRBV4-1, the J gene TRBJ2-2, with D possibly matching TRBD2 (6 bases). The V end lost 3 bases, the J end lost 4 bases, and 12 bases lay between the germline ends. This CDR3 comprises 15 residues. CDR1 is MGHRA and CDR2 is YSYEKL in the germline V gene. Here the CDR3 DNA reads TGCGCCAGCAGCCAGACCGACGGGGGCACCGGGGAGCTGTTTTTT. Residues: CASSQTDGGTGELFF.

This chain links TRBV18 with TRBJ1-2, with TRBD1 as a possible D gene (5 bases). Deletions cut 6 bases from V and 6 bases from J, with 26 bases between. CDR3 length: 17 amino acids. Germline V lookup: CDR1 KGHSH, CDR2 LQKENI. CDR3 loop: CASSPAGRRVREDGYTF. The CDR3, as DNA: TGTGCCAGCTCCCCGGCGGGTCGTCGTGTCAGGGAGGATGGCTACACCTTC.

The chain uses TRBV13 and TRBJ2-7; D is perhaps TRBD1 (6 bases). CDR3 length: 14 residues. Trimming pared 9 bases from V and 6 bases from J, leaving 21 bases between. CDR1 and CDR2 (germline): PRHDT, FYEKMQ (reference sequence). The CDR3 region has the DNA TGTGCCAGTCAACCCCCCCGGACAGTCCGCGAGCAGTACTTC. It encodes CASQPPRTVREQYF.

Notes on this clone: Other DNA sequences in this sample translate to the same CDR3. The rearrangement uses TRBV11-3 and TRBJ2-7, with 10 positions matching TRBD1. The J segment lost 4 bases and the V segment lost 6 bases, leaving 0 bases of the junction unmatched. This CDR3 is built from 12 residues. From germline, CDR1 is SGHNT and CDR2 YENEEA. CDR3 sequence: CASRGQGYEQYF. Here the CDR3 DNA reads TGTGCCAGCAGGGGACAGGGGTACGAGCAGTACTTC.

The chain carries TRBV19 and TRBJ1-2, with D uncertain. Germline V gene lookup returns CDR1 LNHDA and CDR2 SQIVND (reference sequence). The CDR3 contains 13 residues. V was shortened by 3 bases and J by 2 bases, with 7 bases between the two germline ends. CDR3 region: CASSMPRNYGYTF. The CDR3 DNA sequence: TGTGCCAGTAGTATGCCCCGGAACTATGGCTACACCTTC.

The chain combines TRBV11-2 with TRBJ1-2, with D unresolved. This CDR3 spans 14 amino acids. V lost 1 base and J 8 bases, leaving 14 bases between the germline ends. CDR1 is SGHAT and CDR2 is FQNNGV in the germline V gene. CDR3 sequence reads: CASSLGSGVWGYTF. The CDR3 region has the DNA TGTGCCAGCAGCTTAGGATCCGGGGTGTGGGGCTACACCTTC.

The chain carries TRBV6-6 and TRBJ1-5, with 7 bases matching TRBD1. Germline CDR1 is MNHNY and CDR2 is SVGAGI (reference sequence). Losses at the gene ends were 0 bases for V and 2 bases for J; bases not matched to a gene: 4. This CDR3 has 16 amino acids. CDR3: CASSYSRDSRNQPQHF. The CDR3 DNA follows: TGTGCCAGCAGTTACTCGCGGGACAGCCGCAATCAGCCCCAGCATTTT.

V is TRBV5-6 and J is TRBJ2-2; tentatively, D is TRBD2 (5 bases). CDR3 length equals 12 residues. CDR1 and CDR2 from the germline V gene are SGHDT and YYEEEE. The V end was cut by 6 bases, the J end by 4 bases, with 7 bases between. The chain's CDR3 is CASNRGTGELFF. The CDR3 DNA is TGTGCCAGCAATCGGGGCACCGGGGAGCTGTTTTTT.

On this clone: Other DNA sequences in the sample encode the same CDR3. V and J are TRBV7-2 and TRBJ1-1, with a possible D match to TRBD1 (5 bases). Trimming removed 2 bases at V and 1 base at J, with 11 bases between. CDR1 is SGHTA and CDR2 is FQGNSA in the germline V gene. CDR3 size: 15 residues. The CDR3 reads CASSLSGAPNTEAFF. In DNA form, the CDR3 reads TGTGCCAGCAGCTTAAGCGGGGCCCCGAACACTGAAGCTTTCTTT.